This T cell receptor (beta chain) stems from a study of blood T cell repertoires in COVID-19. Study-wide context: The origin of the acute and convalescent COVID-19 samples was the United States, Italy and Spain. Sources were T cells, B-cell-depleted T cells, or PBMCs; the material itself was cDNA or gDNA.

The CDR3 covers 16 residues. After removal of 4 bases from V and 5 bases from J, the junction contained 5 bases not matched to a gene. Germline lookup yields CDR1 SGHNT and CDR2 YYREEE (reference sequence). Profiled with immunoSEQ multiplex PCR; TCRdb holds only in-frame clones, not every one. The repertoire holds 120,000 or so clones, with roughly 91% as singletons. Material: peripheral blood. The rearrangement joins TRBV5-4 to TRBJ2-2; 13 nucleotides match TRBD2. The clonotype was recovered from a human donor in a cohort sampled during active COVID-19. CDR3: CASSGLAGEKTGELFF. CDR3 nucleotides: TGTGCCAGCAGCGGACTAGCGGGAGAAAAAACCGGGGAGCTGTTTTTT.